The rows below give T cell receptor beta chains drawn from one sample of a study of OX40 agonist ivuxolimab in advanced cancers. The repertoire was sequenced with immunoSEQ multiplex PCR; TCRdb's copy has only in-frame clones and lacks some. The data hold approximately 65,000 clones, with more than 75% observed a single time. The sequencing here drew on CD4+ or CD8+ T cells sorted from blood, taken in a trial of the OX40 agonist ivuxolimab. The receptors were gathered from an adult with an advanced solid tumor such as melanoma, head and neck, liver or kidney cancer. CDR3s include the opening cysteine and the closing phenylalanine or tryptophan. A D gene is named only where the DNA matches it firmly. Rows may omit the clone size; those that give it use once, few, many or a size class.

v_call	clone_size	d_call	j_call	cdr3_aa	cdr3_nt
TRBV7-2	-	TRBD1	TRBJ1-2	CASSLRQGQTNYGYTF	TGTGCCAGCAGCTTACGTCAGGGACAGACTAACTATGGCTACACCTTC
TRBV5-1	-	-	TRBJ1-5	CASSLEGISNQPQHF	TGCGCCAGCAGCTTGGAGGGGATTAGCAATCAGCCCCAGCATTTT
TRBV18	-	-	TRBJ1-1	CASSPTPRGSGTEAFF	TGTGCCAGCTCACCAACTCCTCGGGGATCGGGCACTGAAGCTTTCTTT
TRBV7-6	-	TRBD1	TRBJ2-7	CASSLIPDRVSYEQYF	TGTGCCAGCAGCTTAATCCCCGACAGGGTATCCTACGAGCAGTACTTC
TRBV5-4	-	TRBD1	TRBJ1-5	CASSPGQGASQPQHF	TGTGCCAGCAGCCCAGGACAGGGGGCAAGTCAGCCCCAGCATTTT
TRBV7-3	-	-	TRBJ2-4	CASSVGPGEGIAKNIQYF	TGTGCCAGCAGCGTTGGGCCCGGGGAAGGCATAGCCAAAAACATTCAGTACTTC
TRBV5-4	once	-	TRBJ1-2	CASSYQSSNYGYTF	TGTGCCAGCAGCTATCAGTCCTCGAACTATGGCTACACCTTC
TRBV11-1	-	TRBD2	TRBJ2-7	CASSSPGTSGGSYEQYF	TGTGCCAGCAGCTCCCCGGGGACTAGCGGGGGGTCCTACGAGCAGTACTTC
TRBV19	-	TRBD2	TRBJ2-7	CASQGGPGRQYF	TGTGCCAGTCAGGGAGGGCCAGGTCGGCAGTACTTC
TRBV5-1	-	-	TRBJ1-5	CASSPRPGIAGPQHF	TGCGCCAGCAGCCCGAGGCCGGGCATCGCAGGGCCCCAGCATTTT
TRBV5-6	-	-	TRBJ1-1	CASSLARLNTEAFF	TGTGCCAGCAGCTTGGCCAGGCTAAACACTGAAGCTTTCTTT
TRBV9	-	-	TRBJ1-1	CASSVGGPGYEAFF	TGTGCCAGCAGCGTAGGCGGGCCGGGCTATGAAGCTTTCTTT
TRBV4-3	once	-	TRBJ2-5	CASSPASNQETQYF	TGCGCCAGCAGCCCAGCCAGTAACCAAGAGACCCAGTACTTC
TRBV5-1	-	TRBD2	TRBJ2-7	CASSLERGGLDEQYF	TGCGCCAGCAGCTTGGAACGGGGGGGCCTCGACGAGCAGTACTTC
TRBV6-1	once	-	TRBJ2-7	CASSERASSYEQYF	TGTGCCAGCAGTGAAAGGGCTAGCTCCTACGAGCAGTACTTC
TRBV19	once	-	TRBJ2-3	CASSDRHPTDTQYF	TGTGCCAGTAGTGATAGGCACCCCACAGATACGCAGTATTTT
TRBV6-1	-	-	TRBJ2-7	CASSVRPRDYEQYF	TGTGCCAGCAGTGTGAGGCCCCGTGACTACGAGCAGTACTTC
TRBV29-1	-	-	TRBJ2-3	CSAPGTGITDTQYF	TGCAGCGCACCCGGTACAGGGATCACAGATACGCAGTATTTT
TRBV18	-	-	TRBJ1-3	CASSPNSRSISGNTIYF	TGTGCCAGCTCACCAAACAGCCGATCGATCTCTGGAAACACCATATATTTT
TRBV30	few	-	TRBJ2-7	CASSRGGNRNRDEQYF	TGTGCCTCCTCGCGAGGAGGGAACCGAAATCGTGACGAGCAGTACTTC
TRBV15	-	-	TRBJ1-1	CATSRDGLFTDTEAFF	TGTGCCACCAGCAGAGATGGTCTTTTTACGGACACTGAAGCTTTCTTT
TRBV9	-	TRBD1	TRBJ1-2	CASSVDRSNYGYTF	TGTGCCAGCAGCGTGGACAGGTCTAACTATGGCTACACCTTC
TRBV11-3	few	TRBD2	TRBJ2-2	CASSVSGGNTGELFF	TGTGCCAGCAGCGTTAGCGGGGGGAACACCGGGGAGCTGTTTTTT
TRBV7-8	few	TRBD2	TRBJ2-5	CASSLASGGLGETQYF	TGTGCCAGCAGCTTAGCTAGCGGGGGGCTGGGGGAGACCCAGTACTTC
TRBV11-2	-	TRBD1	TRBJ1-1	CASSLWTGGNTEAFF	TGTGCCAGCAGCCTCTGGACAGGGGGGAACACTGAAGCTTTCTTT
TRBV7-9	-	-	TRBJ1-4	CASSYSGPNEKLFF	TGTGCCAGCAGTTACAGTGGCCCGAATGAAAAACTGTTTTTT
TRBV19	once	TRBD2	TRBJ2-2	CASRGATGTSGTGELFF	TGTGCCAGTAGAGGGGCGACCGGGACTAGCGGGACCGGGGAGCTGTTTTTT
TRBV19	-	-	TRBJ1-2	CASSMRQVGYTF	TGTGCCAGTAGTATGCGGCAGGTCGGCTACACCTTC
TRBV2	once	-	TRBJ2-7	CASSVVVQYF	TGTGCCAGCAGTGTAGTTGTGCAGTACTTC
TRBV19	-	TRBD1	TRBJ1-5	CASIERGHYSNQPQHF	TGTGCCAGTATCGAGAGGGGGCATTATAGCAATCAGCCCCAGCATTTT
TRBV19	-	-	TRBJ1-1	CASSIALGTRRSTEAFF	TGTGCCAGTAGTATAGCGTTAGGGACCAGGCGTTCCACTGAAGCTTTCTTT
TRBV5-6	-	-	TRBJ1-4	CASSPGLGPRWEKLFF	TGTGCCAGCAGCCCCGGGCTGGGCCCCCGGTGGGAAAAACTGTTTTTT
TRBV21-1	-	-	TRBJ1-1	CASTHLNTEAFF	TGTGCCAGCACACACTTGAACACTGAAGCTTTCTTT
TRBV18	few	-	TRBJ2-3	CASSPGRGLADTQYF	TGTGCCAGCTCACCTGGGAGGGGGCTGGCAGATACGCAGTATTTT
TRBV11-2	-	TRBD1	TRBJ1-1	CASSYVPNRGDEAFF	TGTGCCAGCAGCTATGTCCCCAACAGGGGAGATGAAGCTTTCTTT
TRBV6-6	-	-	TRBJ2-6	CASSWAVGANVLTF	TGTGCCAGCAGCTGGGCCGTCGGGGCCAACGTCCTGACTTTC
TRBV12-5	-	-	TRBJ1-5	CASGPLTSVGNQPQHF	TGTGCTAGTGGTCCCCTCACATCCGTCGGCAATCAGCCCCAGCATTTT
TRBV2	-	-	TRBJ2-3	CASKSIQAPTDTQYF	TGTGCCAGCAAGAGTATACAGGCCCCCACAGATACGCAGTATTTT
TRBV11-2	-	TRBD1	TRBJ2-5	CASSSSPTGQETQYF	TGTGCCAGCAGCTCTAGTCCGACAGGGCAAGAGACCCAGTACTTC
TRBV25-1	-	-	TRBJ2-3	CASSGRAGAPTDTQYF	TGTGCCAGCAGTGGAAGGGCGGGGGCCCCCACAGATACGCAGTATTTT
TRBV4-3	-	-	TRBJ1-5	CASSHDARGTVQPQHF	TGCGCCAGCAGCCATGATGCCCGAGGGACGGTCCAGCCCCAGCATTTT
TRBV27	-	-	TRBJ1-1	CASNPNSVGAEAFF	TGTGCCAGCAACCCCAACAGTGTGGGAGCTGAAGCTTTCTTT
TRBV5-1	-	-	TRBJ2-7	CASSFNDGTHEQYF	TGCGCCAGCAGCTTCAACGACGGGACCCACGAGCAGTACTTC
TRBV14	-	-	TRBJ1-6	CASSQIRGSSYNSPLHF	TGTGCCAGCAGCCAGATACGGGGAAGCTCCTATAATTCACCCCTCCACTTT
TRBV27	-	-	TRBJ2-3	CATTRRLNLQDSSSTDTQYF	TGTGCCACGACCCGTCGTCTCAATCTCCAAGATTCCTCTAGCACAGATACGCAGTATTTT
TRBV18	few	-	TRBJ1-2	CASSPMVGTGMYGYTF	TGTGCCAGCTCACCAATGGTGGGAACAGGGATGTATGGCTACACCTTC
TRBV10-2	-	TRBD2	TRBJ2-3	CASGGGDTQYF	TGCGCCAGCGGGGGAGGGGATACGCAGTATTTT
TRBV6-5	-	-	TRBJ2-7	CASSPIRDSYEQYF	TGTGCCAGCAGCCCCATCCGGGACTCCTACGAGCAGTACTTC
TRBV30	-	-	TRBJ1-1	CAWVVGYTEAFF	TGTGCCTGGGTCGTTGGGTACACTGAAGCTTTCTTT
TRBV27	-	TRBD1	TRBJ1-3	CASSPSRGLGGNTIYF	TGTGCCAGCAGTCCAAGCAGGGGGCTAGGTGGAAACACCATATATTTT
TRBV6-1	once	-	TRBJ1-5	CASSGGQGPNQPQHF	TGTGCCAGCAGTGGCGGACAAGGCCCCAATCAGCCCCAGCATTTT
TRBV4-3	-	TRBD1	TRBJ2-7	CASSQFPGTGSYEQYF	TGCGCCAGCAGCCAATTTCCTGGGACAGGATCCTACGAGCAGTACTTC
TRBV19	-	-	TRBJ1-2	CASSNRDYGYTF	TGTGCCAGTAGTAACAGGGATTATGGCTACACCTTC
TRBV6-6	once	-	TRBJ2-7	CASSPEGYEQYF	TGTGCCAGCAGCCCGGAAGGCTACGAGCAGTACTTC
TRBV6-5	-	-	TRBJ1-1	CASSYKVQETEAFF	TGTGCCAGCAGTTACAAAGTCCAGGAAACTGAAGCTTTCTTT
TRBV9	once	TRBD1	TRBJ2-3	CASSVGGGDTQYF	TGTGCCAGCAGCGTAGGAGGGGGCGATACGCAGTATTTT
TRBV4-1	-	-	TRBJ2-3	CASSQERLLTDTQYF	TGCGCCAGCAGCCAAGAACGGCTCCTCACAGATACGCAGTATTTT
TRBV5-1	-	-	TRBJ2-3	CASSSVGGRTDTQYF	TGCGCCAGCAGCTCGGTGGGGGGCCGCACAGATACGCAGTATTTT
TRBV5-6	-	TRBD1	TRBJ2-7	CASSLTGTGTYEQYF	TGTGCCAGCAGCTTGACCGGGACAGGGACCTACGAGCAGTACTTC